These 24 T cell receptor beta chains were sequenced from one sample in a study of regulatory T cells in long-lasting Graves disease. This sample's time point: newly diagnosed GD, antithyroid drugs for less than 3 months. Generation of the TCR library employed RNA extracted from PBMCs. To make TCR beta libraries, researchers used iRepertoire HTBI primers and Arm-PCR of CDR3 regions. TCRdb itself ran the multiplex PCR reads through MiXCR, one entry per CDR3 protein. The sample contains 250,000 to 300,000 distinct CDR3 sequences, about 20% of which appear only once. These sequences were also reported in another study, on T cells in Graves' hyperthyroidism and ophthalmopathy.

The sequences come from peripheral blood mononuclear cells (PBMCs), collected at new diagnosis, from a patient treated with antithyroid drugs. These receptors were obtained from a woman aged 25-40 years with Graves disease.

This clonotype was counted at least ten times. The CDR3 reads CASSLTGGTYNEQFF. The DNA for the CDR3 is TGTGCCAGCAGCTTAACCGGGGGGACCTACAATGAGCAGTTCTTC. V gene TRBV7-2 combines with J gene TRBJ2-1, with TRBD2 identical over 7 bases. This CDR3 region has 15 residues. Trimming at V came to 2 bases and at J to 2 bases, leaving 3 bases not matched to a gene. In germline, CDR1 is SGHTA, CDR2 FQGNSA.

This clonotype occurred many times. The rearrangement joins TRBV11-2 to TRBJ1-1; 8 bases line up with TRBD1. From germline, CDR1 is SGHAT and CDR2 FQNNGV. The CDR3 extends over 19 amino acids. V lost 7 bases to trimming and J lost 3 bases; unmatched junction nucleotides: 22. CDR3: CASTQGWPGGTGLDTEAFF. CDR3 nucleotides: TGTGCCAGCACCCAAGGATGGCCAGGGGGCACGGGATTGGACACTGAAGCTTTCTTT.

Turning to this clonotype: This likely reflects a read error, since a far larger clone is one base away. CDR3 nucleotide sequence: TGTGCCAGAAGCCACCCGGCCCGGGCCGATACGCAGTATTTT. Amino acid sequence: CARSHPARADTQYF. The rearrangement links TRBV2 to TRBJ2-3; the D is unclear. The CDR3 totals 14 residues. From germline, CDR1 is SNHLY and CDR2 FYNNEI. V was clipped by 9 bases and J by 6 bases, with 19 bases between them.

The table lists this clonotype with many counts. The J gene is TRBJ1-1, the V gene TRBV11-2; no definite D call. The germline gives CDR1 SGHAT, CDR2 FQNNGV. The CDR3 totals 16 residues. Trimming removed 0 bases at V and 6 bases at J, with 17 bases between. CDR3 protein: CASSLDTWTKVAEAFF. In DNA, the CDR3 is TGTGCCAGCAGCTTAGATACCTGGACTAAAGTCGCTGAAGCTTTCTTT.

This clonotype was recorded at least ten times. This chain uses TRBV19 with TRBJ2-7; perhaps TRBD1 as D (5 bases). Germline V gene data show CDR1 as LNHDA and CDR2 as SQIVND (reference sequence). V was trimmed by 5 bases and J by 3 bases, leaving 11 bases between them. This CDR3 spans 13 amino acids. The CDR3 here is CASSRTSLYEQYF. CDR3 sequence (DNA): TGTGCCAGTAGTCGGACATCCCTCTACGAGCAGTACTTC.

This chain joins TRBV2 and TRBJ1-1; D is unclear. V was trimmed by 8 bases and J by 0 bases, leaving 10 bases between them. The CDR3 is 13 residues long. CDR1 SNHLY and CDR2 FYNNEI come from the germline V gene. Written as DNA, the CDR3 is TGTGCCAGCCAGGAGAACATGAACACTGAAGCTTTCTTT. Amino acid sequence: CASQENMNTEAFF.

This clonotype has at least ten counts. The chain employs TRBV6-1 and TRBJ2-1, with 9 bases matching TRBD2. With 5 bases clipped from V and 8 bases from J, the junction kept 1 base outside the gene matches. CDR1 and CDR2 (germline): MNHNS, SASEGT. This CDR3 spans 12 amino acids. CDR3 protein: CASSRTSDEQFF. The CDR3 coding sequence is TGTGCCAGCAGTCGGACTAGCGATGAGCAGTTCTTC.

This clonotype has ten or more counts. The chain carries TRBV9 and TRBJ2-7, with 8 bases aligning to TRBD1. The CDR3 runs 16 residues. After removal of 4 bases from V and 4 bases from J, the junction contained 13 bases not matched to a gene. Looked up from germline, CDR1 is SGDLS and CDR2 is YYNGEE. CDR3 nucleotides: TGTGCCAGCAGCTCATCGGACAGGGTGGAAATTTACGAGCAGTACTTC. Translation gives CASSSSDRVEIYEQYF. The full variable domain, in which reference TRBV9 and TRBJ2-7 provide the parts outside the CDR3, is DSGVTQTPKHLITATGQRVTLRCSPRSGDLSVYWYQQSLDQGLQFLIQYYNGEERAKGNILERFSAQQFPDLHSELNLSSLELGDSALYFCASSSSDRVEIYEQYFGPGTRLTVT.

The genes are TRBV6-1 and TRBJ2-7; 13 bases are a match to TRBD2. CDR1 and CDR2 from the germline V gene are MNHNS and SASEGT. There are 16 residues in the CDR3. The ends lost 5 bases at V and 0 bases at J; junction bases unmatched: 4. In nucleotides, the CDR3 is TGTGCCAGCAGTCAGACTAGCGGGGGGAGCTCCTACGAGCAGTACTTC. Its translation is CASSQTSGGSSYEQYF.

This clonotype came up many times. The gene calls are TRBV9 and TRBJ2-1; D is undetermined. Germline CDR1 and CDR2: SGDLS and YYNGEE. The CDR3 sequence is 16 residues long. Trimming pared 2 bases from V and 0 bases from J, leaving 12 bases between. The CDR3 protein is CASSVSPRNSYNEQFF. In DNA, the CDR3 is TGTGCCAGCAGCGTCTCGCCTCGGAACTCCTACAATGAGCAGTTCTTC.

The chain carries TRBV3-1 and TRBJ1-3, with D maybe TRBD1 (6 bases). CDR1 and CDR2 from the germline V gene are LGHDT and YNNKEL (reference sequence). Trimming took 4 bases from V and 5 from J, leaving 6 bases between them. The CDR3 is made up of 12 amino acids. The CDR3 DNA follows: TGTGCCAGCAGCCGGGACAGAAACACCATATATTTT. Protein: CASSRDRNTIYF.

This clonotype has ten or more counts. This rearrangement joins TRBV5-5 to TRBJ1-2; D is unclear. The CDR3 totals 14 residues. Trimming took 0 bases from V and 3 from J, leaving 9 bases between them. Looked up from germline, CDR1 is SGHKS and CDR2 is YYEKEE (reference sequence). Here the CDR3 DNA reads TGTGCCAGCAGCTTGGCTGGCCGAGACTATGGCTACACCTTC. Protein: CASSLAGRDYGYTF.

This clonotype was picked up a small number of times. The V call is TRBV11-2, the J call TRBJ1-3; 7 bases line up with TRBD1. The CDR3 has 13 residues. CDR1 and CDR2 from the germline V gene are SGHAT and FQNNGV. The ends lost 4 bases at V and 11 bases at J; junction bases unmatched: 8. The CDR3: CASSSPTGWAIYF. The CDR3 DNA is TGTGCCAGCAGCTCTCCGACAGGGTGGGCCATATATTTT.

This clonotype was counted many times. The rearrangement uses TRBV4-1 and TRBJ2-7; TRBD2 matches at 7 bases. Per germline, CDR1 MGHRA and CDR2 YSYEKL. V was pared by 10 bases and J by 2 bases, with 8 bases of the junction left unmatched. The CDR3 contains 13 residues. The CDR3 protein is CAKKRDCAYEQYF. CDR3 in DNA: TGCGCCAAAAAGCGGGACTGTGCCTACGAGCAGTACTTC.

This chain links TRBV9 with TRBJ2-1, with a tentative D call TRBD2 (6 bases). V was shortened by 0 bases and J by 3 bases, with 10 bases between the two germline ends. The CDR3 extends over 15 amino acids. Per germline, CDR1 SGDLS and CDR2 YYNGEE. The CDR3 DNA follows: TGTGCCAGCAGCGTAGCGCTGGGAGGCTACAATGAGCAGTTCTTC. Residues: CASSVALGGYNEQFF.

Regarding this clonotype: Given a far larger clone just one base away, this is likely a sequencing read error. This rearrangement joins TRBV6-8 to TRBJ1-1; 11 bases align to TRBD1. Trimming at V came to 2 bases and at J to 1 base, leaving 0 bases not matched to a gene. The germline V gene has CDR1 MNHGY and CDR2 SAAAGT. The CDR3 consists of 15 residues. This chain's CDR3 is CASSYGQGANTEAFF. CDR3 in DNA: TGTGCCAGCAGTTACGGACAGGGGGCGAACACTGAAGCTTTCTTT.

This clonotype was seen repeatedly, ten times or more. This chain joins TRBV6-1 and TRBJ1-2; 8 bases map to TRBD1. Per germline, CDR1 MNHNS and CDR2 SASEGT. The CDR3 runs 14 residues. V shed 5 bases and J 3 bases; nucleotides not matched to a gene: 5. The CDR3 DNA follows: TGTGCCAGCAGTCTACAGGGGGAGGACTATGGCTACACCTTC. Translating it yields CASSLQGEDYGYTF.

This clonotype was recorded many times. The chain combines TRBV7-2 with TRBJ2-1, with 13 bases fitting TRBD2. There are 15 residues in the CDR3. Germline values: CDR1 SGHTA, CDR2 FQGNSA. The V gene end was trimmed by 4 bases and the J gene end by 9 bases; junction bases not matched to a gene: 6. Written as DNA, the CDR3 is TGTGCCAGCAGCTACACTAGCGGGGGGGGCCTTGAGCAGTTCTTC. Protein product: CASSYTSGGGLEQFF.

The chain joins TRBV9 to TRBJ1-2; a weak D match, TRBD1 (5 bases). CDR1 SGDLS and CDR2 YYNGEE come from the germline V gene. V was clipped by 4 bases and J by 7 bases, with 8 bases between them. The CDR3 contains 11 residues. The CDR3 loop is CASSPQGGYTF. The CDR3 nucleotides are TGTGCCAGCAGCCCTCAGGGTGGCTACACCTTC.

This clonotype was picked up one time. J is TRBJ2-3 and V is TRBV7-2; 12 bases map to TRBD2. Per germline, CDR1 SGHTA and CDR2 FQGNSA. The junction had 5 bases not matched to a gene; V was cut back by 4 bases and J by 6 bases. This CDR3 has 15 amino acids. CDR3 loop: CASSSRTSGTDTQYF. As DNA, the CDR3 is TGTGCCAGCAGCTCCCGGACTAGCGGGACGGATACGCAGTATTTT.

This clonotype was seen only a few times. V is TRBV19 and J is TRBJ1-6; 11 bases map to TRBD1. Germline values: CDR1 LNHDA, CDR2 SQIVND (reference sequence). The CDR3 contains 15 residues. Unmatched junction bases numbered 7, after V lost 5 bases and J lost 10 bases. The CDR3 protein is CASSPGGQGGSPLHF. As DNA, the CDR3 is TGTGCCAGTAGTCCGGGGGGACAGGGGGGATCACCCCTCCACTTT.

Ten or more counts support this clonotype. V usage is TRBV20-1 and J usage is TRBJ2-1; 8 bases are shared with TRBD2. Germline V gene sequence: CDR1 DFQATT, CDR2 SNEGSKA (reference sequence). This CDR3 is 13 amino acids long. V was clipped by 0 bases and J by 9 bases; unmatched bases: 4. The CDR3 spells CSARDFGGGEQFF. CDR3 sequence (DNA): TGCAGTGCTAGAGATTTCGGGGGGGGTGAGCAGTTCTTC.

Many counts were recorded for this clonotype. This chain links TRBV5-1 with TRBJ2-2, with 8 bases fitting TRBD1. The germline gives CDR1 SGHRS, CDR2 YFSETQ. V was pared by 3 bases and J by 2 bases, with 12 bases of the junction left unmatched. The length of the CDR3 is 18 residues. CDR3 nucleotides: TGCGCCAGCAGCTCCTTATACCGGGACAGGCCAAACACCGGGGAGCTGTTTTTT. Translation: CASSSLYRDRPNTGELFF.

The count of this clonotype is one. A read error may explain this, as a much larger clone is one base away. The rearrangement uses TRBV18 and TRBJ2-5, with 7 bases aligning to TRBD1. Looked up from germline, CDR1 is KGHSH and CDR2 is LQKENI. V trimming: 4 bases; J trimming: 1 base; junction bases outside the gene matches: 3. The CDR3 runs to 14 residues. The CDR3 coding sequence is TGTGCCAGCTCACGGGACAGCCTCCAAGAGACCCAGTACTTC. Protein sequence: CASSRDSLQETQYF.